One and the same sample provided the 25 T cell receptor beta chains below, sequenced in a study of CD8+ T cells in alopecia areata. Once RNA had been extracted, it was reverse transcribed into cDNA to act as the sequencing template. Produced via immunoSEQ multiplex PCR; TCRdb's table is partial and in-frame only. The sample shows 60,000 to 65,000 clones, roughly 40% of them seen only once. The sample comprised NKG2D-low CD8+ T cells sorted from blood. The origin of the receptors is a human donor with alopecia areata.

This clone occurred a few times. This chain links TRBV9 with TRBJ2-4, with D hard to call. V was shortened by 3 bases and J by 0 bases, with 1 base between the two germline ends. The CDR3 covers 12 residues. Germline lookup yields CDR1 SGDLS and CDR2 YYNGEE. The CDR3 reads CASSGAKNIQYF. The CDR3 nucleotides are TGTGCCAGCAGCGGAGCCAAAAACATTCAGTACTTC.

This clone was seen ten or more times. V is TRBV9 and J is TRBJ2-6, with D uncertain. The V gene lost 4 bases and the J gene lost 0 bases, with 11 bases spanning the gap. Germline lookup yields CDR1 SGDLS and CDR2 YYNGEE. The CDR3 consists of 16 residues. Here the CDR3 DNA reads TGTGCCAGCAGCAACCCGGTCGACTCTGGGGCCAACGTCCTGACTTTC. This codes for CASSNPVDSGANVLTF.

The CDR3 reads CASSSNRDRSYEQYF. The CDR3 DNA sequence: TGTGCCAGCAGCTCAAACAGGGACCGTTCCTACGAGCAGTACTTC. This chain joins TRBV7-9 and TRBJ2-7, with D maybe TRBD1 (6 bases). CDR1 and CDR2 from the germline V gene are SEHNR and FQNEAQ (reference sequence). This CDR3 has 15 amino acids. The V and J ends lost 4 bases and 1 base respectively, with 14 bases between them.

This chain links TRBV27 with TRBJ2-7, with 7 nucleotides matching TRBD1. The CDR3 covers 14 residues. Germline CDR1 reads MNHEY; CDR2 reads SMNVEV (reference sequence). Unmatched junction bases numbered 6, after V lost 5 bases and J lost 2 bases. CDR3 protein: CASSTYDRAYEQYF. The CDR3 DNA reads TGTGCCAGCAGTACCTATGACAGGGCCTACGAGCAGTACTTC.

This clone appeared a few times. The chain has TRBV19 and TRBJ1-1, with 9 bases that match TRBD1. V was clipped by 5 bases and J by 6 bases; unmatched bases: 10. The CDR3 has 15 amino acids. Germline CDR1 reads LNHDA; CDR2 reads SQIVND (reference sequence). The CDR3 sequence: CASSLRDDRGSEAFF. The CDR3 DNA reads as TGTGCCAGTAGTCTCCGAGATGACAGGGGGTCTGAAGCTTTCTTT.

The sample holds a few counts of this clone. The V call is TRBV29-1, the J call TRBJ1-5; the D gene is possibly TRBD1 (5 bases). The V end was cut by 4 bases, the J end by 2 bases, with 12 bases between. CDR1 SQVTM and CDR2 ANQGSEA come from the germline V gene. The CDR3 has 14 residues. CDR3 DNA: TGCAGCGTTGGTGGGGGGAACGGCAATCAGCCCCAGCATTTT. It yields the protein CSVGGGNGNQPQHF.

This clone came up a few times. The CDR3 DNA follows: TGTGCCAGTAGTTCTCGAGAAGACAGGCAAGAGACCCAGTACTTC. Amino acid sequence: CASSSREDRQETQYF. The chain uses TRBV19 and TRBJ2-5, with D possibly being TRBD1 (6 bases). The CDR3 runs 15 residues. Germline V gives CDR1 LNHDA, CDR2 SQIVND (reference sequence). V was pared by 5 bases and J by 2 bases, with 15 bases between.

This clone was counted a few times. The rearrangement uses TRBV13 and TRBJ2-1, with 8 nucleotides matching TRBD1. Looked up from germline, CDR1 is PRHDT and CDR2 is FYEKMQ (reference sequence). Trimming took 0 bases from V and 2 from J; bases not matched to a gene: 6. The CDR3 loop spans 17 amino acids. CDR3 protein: CASSLGLGTGPYNEQFF. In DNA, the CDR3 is TGTGCCAGCAGCTTAGGCCTTGGGACAGGACCCTACAATGAGCAGTTCTTC.

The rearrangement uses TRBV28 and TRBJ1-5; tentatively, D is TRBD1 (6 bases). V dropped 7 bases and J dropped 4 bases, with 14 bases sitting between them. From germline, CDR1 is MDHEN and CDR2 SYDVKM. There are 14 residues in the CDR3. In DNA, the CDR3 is TGTGCCAGCAACGAGTGGCAGGGGAATCAGCCCCAGCATTTT. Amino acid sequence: CASNEWQGNQPQHF.

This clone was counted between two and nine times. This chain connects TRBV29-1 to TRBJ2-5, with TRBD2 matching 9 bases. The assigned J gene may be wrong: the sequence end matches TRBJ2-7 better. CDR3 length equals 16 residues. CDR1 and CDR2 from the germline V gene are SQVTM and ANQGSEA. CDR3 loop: CSVESTLAGEAYEQYF. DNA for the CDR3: TGCAGCGTTGAGAGTACATTAGCGGGAGAGGCCTACGAGCAGTACTTC.

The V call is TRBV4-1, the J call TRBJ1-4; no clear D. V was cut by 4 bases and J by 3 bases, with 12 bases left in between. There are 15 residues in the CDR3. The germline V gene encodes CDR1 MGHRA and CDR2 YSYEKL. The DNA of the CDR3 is TGCGCCAGCAGCCTGTCACGGGCCTCTAATGAAAAACTGTTTTTT. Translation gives CASSLSRASNEKLFF.

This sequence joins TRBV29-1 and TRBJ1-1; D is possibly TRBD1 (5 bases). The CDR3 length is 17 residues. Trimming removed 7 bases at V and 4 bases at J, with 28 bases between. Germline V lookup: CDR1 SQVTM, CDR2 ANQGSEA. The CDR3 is CSAEGHLVKGSGTEAFF. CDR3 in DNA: TGCAGCGCCGAGGGGCATCTCGTGAAGGGTTCGGGCACTGAAGCTTTCTTT.

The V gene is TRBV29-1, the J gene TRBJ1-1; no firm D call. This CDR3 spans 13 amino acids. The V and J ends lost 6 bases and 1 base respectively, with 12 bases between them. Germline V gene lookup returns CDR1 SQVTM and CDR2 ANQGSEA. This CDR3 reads CSVGRGGNTEAFF. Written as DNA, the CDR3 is TGCAGCGTCGGACGGGGTGGGAACACTGAAGCTTTCTTT.

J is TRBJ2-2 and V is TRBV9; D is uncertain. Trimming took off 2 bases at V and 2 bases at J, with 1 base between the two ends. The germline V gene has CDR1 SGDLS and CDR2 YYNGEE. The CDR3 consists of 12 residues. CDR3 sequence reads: CASSVNTGELFF. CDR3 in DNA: TGTGCCAGCAGCGTCAACACCGGGGAGCTGTTTTTT.

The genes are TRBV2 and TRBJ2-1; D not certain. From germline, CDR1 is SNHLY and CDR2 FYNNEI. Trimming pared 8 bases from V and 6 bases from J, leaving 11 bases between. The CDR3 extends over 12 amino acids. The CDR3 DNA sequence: TGTGCCAGCTCATTCCGAGGCAATGAGCAGTTCTTC. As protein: CASSFRGNEQFF.

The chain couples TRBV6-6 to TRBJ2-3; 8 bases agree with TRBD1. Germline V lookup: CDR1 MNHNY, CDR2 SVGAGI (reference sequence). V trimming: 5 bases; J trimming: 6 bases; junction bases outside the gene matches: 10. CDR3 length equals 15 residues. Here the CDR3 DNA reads TGTGCCAGCAGTGACCGGGACAGGATGACGGATACGCAGTATTTT. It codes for CASSDRDRMTDTQYF.

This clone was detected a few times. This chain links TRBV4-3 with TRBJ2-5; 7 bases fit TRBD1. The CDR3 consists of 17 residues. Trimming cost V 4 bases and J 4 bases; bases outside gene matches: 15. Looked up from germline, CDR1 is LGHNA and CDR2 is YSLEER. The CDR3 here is CASSPYGAEAGGETQYF. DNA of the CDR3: TGCGCCAGCAGCCCCTATGGGGCGGAGGCAGGGGGAGAGACCCAGTACTTC.

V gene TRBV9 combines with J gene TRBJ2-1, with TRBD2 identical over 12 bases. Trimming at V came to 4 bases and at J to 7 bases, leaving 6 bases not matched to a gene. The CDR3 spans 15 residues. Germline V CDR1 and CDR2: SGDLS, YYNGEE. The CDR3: CASSQLAGGRNEQFF. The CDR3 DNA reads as TGTGCCAGCAGCCAGCTAGCGGGAGGGAGGAATGAGCAGTTCTTC.

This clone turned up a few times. The CDR3 sequence: CASSLEGRRNQPQHF. Written as DNA, the CDR3 is TGTGCCAGCAGCTTAGAAGGCAGGCGCAATCAGCCCCAGCATTTT. This sequence joins TRBV11-2 and TRBJ1-5; unclear D gene. The CDR3 is 15 residues long. V lost 0 bases and J 2 bases, leaving 8 bases between the germline ends. The germline V gene has CDR1 SGHAT and CDR2 FQNNGV.

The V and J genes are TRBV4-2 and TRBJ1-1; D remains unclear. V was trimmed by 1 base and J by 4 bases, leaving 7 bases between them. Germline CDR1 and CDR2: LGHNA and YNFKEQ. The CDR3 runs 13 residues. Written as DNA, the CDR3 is TGTGCCAGCAGCCAAGGGTGGACCACTGAAGCTTTCTTT. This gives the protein CASSQGWTTEAFF.

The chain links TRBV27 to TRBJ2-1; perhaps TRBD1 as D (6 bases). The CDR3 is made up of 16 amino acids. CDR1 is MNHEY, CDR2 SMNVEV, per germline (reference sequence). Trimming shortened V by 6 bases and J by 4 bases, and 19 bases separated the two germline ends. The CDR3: CASRTSQGEGYNEQFF. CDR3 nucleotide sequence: TGTGCCAGCAGGACATCACAGGGTGAGGGGTACAATGAGCAGTTCTTC.

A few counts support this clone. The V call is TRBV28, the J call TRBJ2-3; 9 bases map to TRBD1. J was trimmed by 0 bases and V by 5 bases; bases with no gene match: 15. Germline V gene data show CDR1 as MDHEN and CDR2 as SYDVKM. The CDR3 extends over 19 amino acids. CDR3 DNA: TGTGCCAGCAGTCCCCCCACGGGGACAGGGTACTCTAGCACAGATACGCAGTATTTT. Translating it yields CASSPPTGTGYSSTDTQYF.

DNA for the CDR3: TGTGCTAGTGGTTGGGACAGGGGCGAGCAGTACTTC. This codes for CASGWDRGEQYF. The V and J genes are TRBV12-5 and TRBJ2-7; 10 positions match TRBD1. Germline CDR1 reads LGHNT; CDR2 reads FRNRAP. V shed 4 bases and J 6 bases; nucleotides not matched to a gene: 0. The CDR3 covers 12 residues.

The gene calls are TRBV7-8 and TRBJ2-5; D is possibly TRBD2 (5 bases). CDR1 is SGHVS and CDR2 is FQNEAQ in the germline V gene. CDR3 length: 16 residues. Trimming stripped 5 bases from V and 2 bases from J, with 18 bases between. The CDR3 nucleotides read TGTGCCAGCAGCCAGGCTAGCTCCGAGGGACAAGAGACCCAGTACTTC. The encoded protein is CASSQASSEGQETQYF.

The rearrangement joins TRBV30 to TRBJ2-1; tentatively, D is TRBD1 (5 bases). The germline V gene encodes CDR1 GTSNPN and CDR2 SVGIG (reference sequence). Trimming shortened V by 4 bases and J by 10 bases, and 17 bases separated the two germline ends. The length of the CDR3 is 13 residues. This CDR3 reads CAWKSREGVEQFF. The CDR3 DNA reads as TGTGCCTGGAAGTCCAGGGAAGGGGTGGAGCAGTTCTTC.